Below are 14 T cell receptor beta chains sequenced from a single sample in a study of regulatory T cells in long-lasting Graves disease (dated by TCRdb to about 2021). Library construction relied on multiplex PCR. For sequencing, an Illumina HiSeq 4000 was employed. iRepertoire HTBI primers and Arm-PCR amplification of CDR3 regions were used to construct TCR beta libraries. TCRdb handled the public reads itself, with Q25 trimming in fastp and clone calling in MiXCR, and kept productive beta chains. Identical CDR3 protein sequences are pooled into one entry, listed with their most common genes and DNA. This sample comprises about 620,000 distinct CDR3 sequences, approximately 15% of them detected only once. The top ten clonotypes cover approximately 20% of the sample. In the paper's terms, the time point label means: newly diagnosed GD, antithyroid drugs for less than 3 months. For both TCR sequencing and RNA sequencing, RNA was extracted from PBMCs using TRIzol.

The same specimen was also included in a second study, on T cells in Graves' hyperthyroidism and ophthalmopathy.

This material consisted of peripheral blood mononuclear cells (PBMCs), taken at new diagnosis, from a patient treated with antithyroid drugs. These receptors all stem from a woman in her thirties with Graves disease. Donor details come from another sample of the same person, matched by shared clones.

There are many counts of this clonotype. This chain uses TRBV5-1 with TRBJ2-1; 10 bases align to TRBD2. In germline, CDR1 is SGHRS, CDR2 YFSETQ. The trim removed 4 bases at V and 6 bases at J, leaving 4 bases unmatched. The CDR3 consists of 14 residues. The CDR3 DNA is TGCGCCAGCAGCCTACTAGCGGGATTCAATGAGCAGTTCTTC. Amino acid sequence: CASSLLAGFNEQFF.

In DNA, the CDR3 is TGTGCCAGCAGCTTGAGGCTCCAGCCGAACACCGGGGAGCTGTTTTTT. It is translated as CASSLRLQPNTGELFF. V gene TRBV5-6 combines with J gene TRBJ2-2; D uncertain. The CDR3 consists of 16 residues. Trimming pared 1 base from V and 0 bases from J, leaving 10 bases between. The germline CDR1 and CDR2 sequences are SGHDT and YYEEEE.

This sequence joins TRBV6-1 and TRBJ1-4, with TRBD1 as a possible D gene (6 bases). In germline, CDR1 is MNHNS, CDR2 SASEGT. The CDR3 has 17 residues. Trimming removed 0 bases from V and 8 bases from J, with 19 bases in between. DNA for the CDR3: TGTGCCAGCAGTGAAGCTGTATCCCAGGGGCTTTGGGAAAAACTGTTTTTT. Protein sequence: CASSEAVSQGLWEKLFF.

In its sample, this clonotype was seen many times. Written as DNA, the CDR3 is TGTGCCAGCAGTGGTTTTAGTCGCGACAATGAGCAGTTCTTC. Amino acid sequence: CASSGFSRDNEQFF. The chain has TRBV2 and TRBJ2-1; D is unclear. Deletions cut 4 bases from V and 5 bases from J, with 12 bases between. CDR1 SNHLY and CDR2 FYNNEI come from the germline V gene. CDR3 size: 14 residues.

V usage is TRBV7-9 and J usage is TRBJ1-4; the D gene is possibly TRBD1 (5 bases). V was trimmed by 6 bases and J by 3 bases, leaving 11 bases between them. The CDR3 is 14 residues long. CDR1 SEHNR and CDR2 FQNEAQ come from the germline V gene (reference sequence). DNA for the CDR3: TGTGCCAGCAGTGAGGGGACGGCTAATGAAAAACTGTTTTTT. Amino acid sequence: CASSEGTANEKLFF.

This clonotype was detected ten times or more. The chain is built from TRBV11-2 and TRBJ2-3; weak D call: TRBD2 (5 bases). Trimming took off 3 bases at V and 5 bases at J, with 9 bases between the two ends. Germline V CDR1 and CDR2: SGHAT, FQNNGV. This CDR3 comprises 13 residues. The CDR3 DNA is TGTGCCAGCAGCTTCACTAGTGAAGATACGCAGTATTTT. Its protein is CASSFTSEDTQYF.

This clonotype was seen at least ten times. The rearrangement uses TRBV7-2 and TRBJ1-5; 9 bases line up with TRBD1. CDR3 size: 14 residues. Germline CDR1 reads SGHTA; CDR2 reads FQGNSA. V shed 5 bases, J shed 5 bases, and the junction held 4 bases outside the gene matches. CDR3 nucleotide sequence: TGTGCCAGCAGCAACAGGGGGCCAGATCAGCCCCAGCATTTT. Translation gives CASSNRGPDQPQHF.

This clonotype appeared a few times. V gene TRBV20-1 combines with J gene TRBJ2-7; D gene uncertain. Deletions cut 5 bases from V and 0 bases from J, with 8 bases between. This CDR3 comprises 12 residues. The germline gives CDR1 DFQATT, CDR2 SNEGSKA (reference sequence). DNA for the CDR3: TGCAGTGCTTCCGAGAGCTCCTACGAGCAGTACTTC. Its protein is CSASESSYEQYF.

This chain connects TRBV19 to TRBJ1-1; no clear D. Trimming removed 5 bases at V and 4 bases at J, with 5 bases between. In germline, CDR1 is LNHDA, CDR2 SQIVND (reference sequence). The CDR3 runs 11 residues. CDR3 DNA: TGTGCCAGTAGTGCGGGCACTGAAGCTTTCTTT. Protein product: CASSAGTEAFF.

The V gene is TRBV11-1, the J gene TRBJ1-1; 7 bases line up with TRBD1. With 5 bases clipped from V and 4 bases from J, the junction kept 10 bases outside the gene matches. The CDR3 extends over 15 amino acids. Per the germline V gene, CDR1 is SGHAT and CDR2 is FQDESV (reference sequence). CDR3: CASSRQGRFGTEAFF. The CDR3 DNA reads TGTGCCAGCAGCAGACAGGGTAGGTTTGGCACTGAAGCTTTCTTT.

Regarding this clonotype: Given a much more abundant clone one base away, this may be a read error. The rearrangement links TRBV28 to TRBJ1-2; D is ambiguous. CDR1 and CDR2 from the germline V gene are MDHEN and SYDVKM. Trimming pared 4 bases from V and 4 bases from J, leaving 13 bases between. CDR3 length: 14 residues. CDR3 nucleotides: TGTGCCAGCAGTTCAATCTTGACGATCTATGGCTACACCTTC. Its translation: CASSSILTIYGYTF.

The CDR3 loop reads CSARGGQDYEQYF. DNA of the CDR3: TGCAGTGCTAGAGGTGGTCAGGACTACGAGCAGTACTTC. This chain uses TRBV20-1 with TRBJ2-7; D call uncertain. The CDR3 covers 13 residues. From germline, CDR1 is DFQATT and CDR2 SNEGSKA (reference sequence). V was trimmed by 1 base and J by 3 bases, leaving 10 bases between them.

This clonotype came up many times. V is TRBV10-3 and J is TRBJ1-2, with D hard to call. CDR1 and CDR2 from the germline V gene are ENHRY and SYGVKD. V lost 11 bases and J lost 0, with 13 bases in between. This CDR3 has 13 amino acids. CDR3 in DNA: TGTGCCTCCCGGGGAGTGGCTAACTATGGCTACACCTTC. Amino acid sequence: CASRGVANYGYTF.

This clonotype was observed at least ten times. V usage is TRBV7-8 and J usage is TRBJ2-1, with D possibly being TRBD2 (5 bases). The CDR3 runs to 12 residues. CDR1 and CDR2 from the germline V gene are SGHVS and FQNEAQ. The germline V and J ends were trimmed by 3 bases and 8 bases, with 8 bases remaining between them. The CDR3 DNA reads TGTGCCAGCAGCTTTATAGCGTATGAGCAGTTCTTC. Its protein product is CASSFIAYEQFF.